This is a list of T cell receptor beta chains from one sample in a study of persistence of HIV-infected CD4 T cells. The antigens for these receptors are not known. The assay was immunoSEQ multiplex PCR, and TCRdb's table has in-frame clones only and misses some. The sample consists of around 30,000 clones, 82% of them appearing once. Sequences were derived from CD4+ T cells sorted from PBMCs after 18-hour stimulation, sampled from a patient who received antiretroviral therapy. Every receptor here comes from an adult woman with HIV who was CMV-seropositive. The CDR3 runs from the conserved cysteine through the conserved F or W. The order of the fields is V gene, D gene, J gene, clone size, CDR3 length, CDR3 protein, CDR3 DNA. A D gene is named only where the DNA matches it firmly. Clone size is shown for a subset of rows, as once, few, many or a class of expanded clone.

TRBV28	TRBD2	TRBJ2-7	few	15	CASSTSGRTPYEQYF	TGTGCCAGCAGTACAAGCGGGAGAACCCCCTACGAGCAGTACTTC
TRBV7-9	NA	TRBJ2-3	once	13	CASSFGDSDTQYF	TGTGCCAGCAGCTTTGGGGACTCCGATACGCAGTATTTT
TRBV24-1	NA	TRBJ2-1	few	12	CATTGGYNEQFF	TGTGCCACCACCGGGGGTTACAATGAGCAGTTCTTC
TRBV15	NA	TRBJ1-3	NA	15	CATSSRLEGGNTIYF	TGTGCCACCAGCTCCCGTTTGGAGGGAGGAAACACCATATATTTT
TRBV5-5	NA	TRBJ2-1	NA	15	CASSLQGTLYNEQFF	TGTGCCAGCAGCCTACAGGGTACGCTCTACAATGAGCAGTTCTTC
TRBV4-3	TRBD1	TRBJ2-1	NA	17	CASSQTGTGFIYNEQFF	TGCGCCAGCAGCCAAACCGGGACAGGGTTTATCTACAATGAGCAGTTCTTC
TRBV18	TRBD2	TRBJ2-1	NA	16	CASSPMTSGRAVGQFF	TGTGCCAGCTCACCGATGACTAGCGGGAGGGCGGTCGGGCAGTTCTTC
TRBV7-8	NA	TRBJ2-1	NA	15	CASSLGSGWYGEQFF	TGTGCCAGCAGCTTAGGTTCAGGATGGTACGGTGAGCAGTTCTTC
TRBV12-3/TRBV12-4	NA	TRBJ2-1	NA	12	CASSFSGTGAFF	TGTGCCAGCAGTTTTAGTGGGACTGGGGCGTTCTTC
TRBV7-9	TRBD1	TRBJ1-2	once	16	CASSQGQLEIFYGYTF	TGTGCCAGCAGCCAGGGACAGCTAGAGATATTCTATGGCTACACCTTC
TRBV15	TRBD1	TRBJ2-3	NA	15	CATSNRRTGSDTQYF	TGTGCCACCAGCAACCGGCGGACAGGGTCAGATACGCAGTATTTT
TRBV2	NA	TRBJ1-2	NA	14	CASRDDSSNYGYTF	TGTGCCAGCAGAGATGACAGTTCTAACTATGGCTACACCTTC
TRBV4-1	NA	TRBJ1-4	NA	14	CASSQPGFREKLFF	TGCGCCAGCAGCCAGCCAGGTTTCCGTGAAAAACTGTTTTTT
TRBV6-1	TRBD2	TRBJ2-2	NA	16	CASSEGTSGGTGELFF	TGTGCCAGCAGTGAGGGGACTAGCGGGGGAACCGGGGAGCTGTTTTTT
TRBV18	NA	TRBJ2-5	once	11	CASSSDETQYF	TGTGCCAGCTCCTCCGACGAGACCCAGTACTTC
TRBV27	NA	TRBJ2-3	NA	12	CASISSTDTQYF	TGTGCCAGCATCTCTAGCACAGATACGCAGTATTTT
TRBV5-4	NA	TRBJ1-2	NA	15	CASSLSQGANYGYTF	TGTGCCAGCAGCTTGAGTCAGGGAGCTAACTATGGCTACACCTTC
TRBV18	NA	TRBJ1-1	NA	14	CASLEGSLNTEAFF	TGTGCCAGCCTGGAGGGCAGTTTGAACACTGAAGCTTTCTTT